Shown below are 8 T cell receptor beta chains from a single sample sequenced in a study of identical twins. Each CDR3 protein is one row after TCRdb ran MiXCR on the 5' RACE reads. The sample includes 1.5 million to 2 million distinct CDR3 sequences, around 33% of them seen just once. The sample consisted of cord blood. Receptors were obtained from a newborn girl in good health.

J is TRBJ2-3 and V is TRBV5-1, with 7 bases matching TRBD2. Germline CDR1 SGHRS, CDR2 YFSETQ. The CDR3 runs 15 residues. The junction had 6 bases not matched to a gene; V was cut back by 3 bases and J by 2 bases. The DNA for the CDR3 is TGCGCCAGCAGCTCCCGGGGGGTAAACACAGATACGCAGTATTTT. This encodes CASSSRGVNTDTQYF.

The rearrangement joins TRBV3-1 to TRBJ2-2; 9 positions agree with TRBD2. CDR1 is LGHDT and CDR2 is YNNKEL in the germline V gene (reference sequence). The CDR3 has 19 residues. V lost 1 base and J lost 5; bases outside the gene matches: 14. CDR3 in DNA: TGTGCCAGCAGCCAAGTGGGGCTAGCGGGATTTTTAGTGACCGGGGAGCTGTTTTTT. The encoded protein is CASSQVGLAGFLVTGELFF.

The chain joins TRBV3-1 to TRBJ2-7; 10 positions agree with TRBD2. CDR1 is LGHDT, CDR2 YNNKEL, per germline (reference sequence). With V trimmed by 2 bases and J by 3 bases, 4 bases remained unmatched. The CDR3 length is 15 residues. CDR3 bases: TGTGCCAGCAGCCAAAAAACTAGCGGGATCTACGAGCAGTACTTC. The encoded protein is CASSQKTSGIYEQYF.

The table lists this clonotype with many counts. The chain employs TRBV12-3 or TRBV12-4 and TRBJ1-1, with D possibly TRBD1 on 5 matching bases. V lost 3 bases to trimming and J lost 8 bases, with 10 bases between them. CDR3 length equals 12 residues. For the CDR3, the DNA is TGTGCCAGCAGTTTCGGGGGATCGGAAGCTTTCTTT. Amino acids: CASSFGGSEAFF.

J is TRBJ2-6 and V is TRBV6-5; D may be TRBD1 (5 bases). This CDR3 region has 13 residues. Trimming shortened V by 11 bases and J by 0 bases, and 8 bases separated the two germline ends. Germline V gives CDR1 MNHEY, CDR2 SVGAGI. The CDR3 sequence: CAGHCSGANVLTF. As DNA, the CDR3 is TGTGCCGGACACTGCTCTGGGGCCAACGTCCTGACTTTC.

This chain joins TRBV2 and TRBJ2-2; TRBD1 aligns across 7 bases. Trimming at V came to 11 bases and at J to 4 bases, leaving 16 bases not matched to a gene. The CDR3 length is 16 residues. The germline V gene encodes CDR1 SNHLY and CDR2 FYNNEI. In nucleotides, the CDR3 is TGTGCCCCCGCCCGAACGTACAGGGGCGGCACCGGGGAGCTGTTTTTT. Translation: CAPARTYRGGTGELFF.

The genes are TRBV7-2 and TRBJ2-3; D is unclear. V was shortened by 2 bases and J by 3 bases, with 9 bases between the two germline ends. CDR1 is SGHTA, CDR2 FQGNSA, per germline. The CDR3 spans 14 residues. The CDR3 here is CASSLSYQTDTQYF. The DNA for the CDR3 is TGTGCCAGCAGCTTAAGCTATCAGACAGATACGCAGTATTTT.

There are many counts of this clonotype. V is TRBV20-1 and J is TRBJ2-4, with D unclear. V was cut by 6 bases and J by 0 bases, with 12 bases left in between. In germline, CDR1 is DFQATT, CDR2 SNEGSKA (reference sequence). The CDR3 spans 14 residues. The DNA of the CDR3 is TGCAGTGCCGAGACCGGCGTAGCCAAAAACATTCAGTACTTC. This encodes CSAETGVAKNIQYF.